The present entry profiles one TCR beta chain with its context. Its specificity is not known. Between the trimmed V and J ends, which lost 2 bases and 3 bases, there was a span of 15 bases. From germline, CDR1 is MDHEN and CDR2 SYDVKM. There are 16 residues in the CDR3. Samples: about 28 days before transplant, then days 30, 100 and 180 after. The record originates from a study of T cell clonotyping in hematopoietic cell transplantation. The study, taken as a whole, reports: Pathologically expanded recipient clonotypes increased progressively from day 30 to day 180 as diversity fell. Few recipient clonotypes overlapped donors; over 95% were de novo at given depth. Cells were unsorted, so CD4 and CD8 contributions were not separated.

Measured with immunoSEQ multiplex PCR; TCRdb has only the in-frame clones, and not every one. The sample yields thousands of clones, approximately 94% seen once. J is TRBJ2-3 and V is TRBV28; no reliable D call. The source of this sequence is a male patient aged 60 to 75 who had an allogeneic stem cell transplant from an unrelated donor, so T cells may come from the graft donor. Some clones in this sample may be carry-over from other donors' samples. The material was peripheral blood mononuclear cells, obtained 30 days after allogeneic stem cell transplant. The chain's CDR3 is CASSLLGSGPTDTQYF. For the CDR3, the DNA is TGTGCCAGCAGTTTACTAGGATCGGGTCCGACAGATACGCAGTATTTT.